This T cell receptor (beta chain) was captured in a study of blood T cells in healthy people across ages. Findings of the study overall: Both higher diversity and more naive CD4+ cells marked long-lived donors when set against aged donors.

For the second PCR, which ran for about 6 to 11 cycles, a sample-barcoded 5' primer and a J-beta primer mix were used. One entry per CDR3 protein, called by TCRdb with MiXCR from the 5' RACE reads. The sample lists about 1.5 million distinct CDR3 sequences; approximately 42% were seen once. This CDR3 region has 16 residues. Germline lookup yields CDR1 SGHTA and CDR2 FQGNSA. V lost 3 bases to trimming and J lost 5 bases; unmatched junction nucleotides: 8. This clonotype was seen a few times. Its antigen is as yet unknown. Healthy Russian Caucasian donors spanned ages roughly 6 to 90 years. The study isolated at least 6.5 million PBMCs from each sample.

This clonotype was sampled from a young woman in good health. V usage is TRBV7-2 and J usage is TRBJ2-7; 12 bases line up with TRBD2. Sequenced input: blood. The CDR3: CASSFSSGGALDEQYF. The CDR3 DNA reads as TGTGCCAGCAGCTTCTCTAGCGGGGGGGCCCTGGACGAGCAGTACTTC.